This T cell receptor (beta chain) derives from a study of beta chain features in type 1 diabetes. Study-level findings and limits: The similarity of naive, central memory and Treg TCRB repertoires appeared greater among patients than among healthy donors. Researchers report that Type 1 diabetes patients had moderately but significantly shorter TCRB CDR3s across all four CD4+ subsets.

About this clone: Its antigen remains unknown.

This CDR3 contains 13 residues. Germline V lookup: CDR1 SGHAT, CDR2 FQNNGV. The V end was cut by 4 bases, the J end by 10 bases, with 11 bases between. The investigators reverse transcribed all of the isolated RNA, so they sequenced expressed TCRB transcripts. TCRdb's copy holds only in-frame clones and misses some; the assay was immunoSEQ multiplex PCR. Here the sample spans 250,000 to 300,000 clones, approximately 8.1% being singletons. The clonotype was recovered from a woman younger than 35 in good health. The sample consisted of central memory CD4+ T cells from blood. V usage is TRBV11-2 and J usage is TRBJ1-6; perhaps TRBD1 as D (5 bases). The CDR3 coding sequence is TGTGCCAGCAGCTCAGGGACTGAATCACCCCTCCACTTT. Protein sequence: CASSSGTESPLHF.